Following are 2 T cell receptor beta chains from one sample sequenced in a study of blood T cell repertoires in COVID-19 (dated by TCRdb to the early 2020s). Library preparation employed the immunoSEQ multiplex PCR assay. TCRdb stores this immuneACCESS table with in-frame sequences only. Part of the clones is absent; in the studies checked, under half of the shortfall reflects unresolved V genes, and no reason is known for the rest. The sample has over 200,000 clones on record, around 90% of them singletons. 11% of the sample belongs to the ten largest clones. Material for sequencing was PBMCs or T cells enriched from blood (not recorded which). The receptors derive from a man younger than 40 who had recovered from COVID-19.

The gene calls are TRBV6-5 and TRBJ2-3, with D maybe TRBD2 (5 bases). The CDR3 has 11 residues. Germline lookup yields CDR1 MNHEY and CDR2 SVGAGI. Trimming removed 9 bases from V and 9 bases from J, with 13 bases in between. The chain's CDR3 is CASTLAGTQYF. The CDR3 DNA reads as TGTGCCAGTACCCTAGCCGGGACGCAGTATTTT.

The CDR3 sequence is CASSAEGALTSYGYTF. The CDR3 coding sequence is TGTGCCAGCAGTGCGGAAGGGGCCCTAACCTCGTATGGCTACACCTTC. The chain combines TRBV2 with TRBJ1-2; D perhaps matches TRBD1 (5 bases). CDR3 length: 16 residues. The germline gives CDR1 SNHLY, CDR2 FYNNEI. Trimming left V 4 bases short and J 5 bases short, with 20 bases between.